The next 26 T cell receptor beta chains were all read from a single sample in a study of read filtering for tumor transcriptome and immune sequencing. Molecular barcoded adaptors covering alpha/delta and beta/gamma chains were used on 400 ng RNA. In TCRdb, the reads were re-called with MiXCR into one record per CDR3 protein. The sample includes around 130,000 distinct CDR3 sequences, 13% of them seen just once. Sequencing was done on a sample of a population of CD138-negative cells sorted from bone marrow. These receptors originate from a donor aged 40 or older with multiple myeloma.

As regards this clonotype: One base away lies a much larger clone, so this may be a sequencing read error. The chain employs TRBV27 and TRBJ1-4; no definite D call. The CDR3 is 12 amino acids. Germline V gene data show CDR1 as MNHEY and CDR2 as SMNVEV (reference sequence). The CDR3 sequence: CVTGPVNEKLFF. CDR3 bases: TGTGTCACCGGGCCCGTTAATGAAAAACTGTTTTTT.

This clonotype has a count of ten or more. The chain combines TRBV12-3 or TRBV12-4 with TRBJ2-1, with 7 bases matching TRBD2. Losses at the gene ends were 5 bases for V and 7 bases for J; bases not matched to a gene: 8. The CDR3 is made up of 14 amino acids. The chain's CDR3 is CASSHRGVSNEQFF. DNA for the CDR3: TGTGCCAGCAGTCACCGGGGGGTTAGTAATGAGCAGTTCTTC.

This clonotype showed up many times. The V call is TRBV20-1, the J call TRBJ2-7, with 8 positions matching TRBD2. The CDR3 sequence is 15 residues long. Germline loops: CDR1 DFQATT, CDR2 SNEGSKA (reference sequence). V shed 2 bases, J shed 3 bases, and the junction held 9 bases outside the gene matches. The CDR3 DNA follows: TGCAGTGCTAGATCGGGGACTAGTTGGAACTACGAGCAGTACTTC. Translated: CSARSGTSWNYEQYF.

This clonotype was seen repeatedly, ten times or more. V gene TRBV19 combines with J gene TRBJ1-4, with TRBD1 matching 8 bases. This CDR3 has 13 residues. Looked up from germline, CDR1 is LNHDA and CDR2 is SQIVND (reference sequence). With 9 bases clipped from V and 8 bases from J, the junction kept 8 bases outside the gene matches. The CDR3: CASRDRPLEKLFF. CDR3 coding DNA: TGTGCCAGCCGGGACAGGCCTCTCGAAAAACTGTTTTTT.

As concerns this clonotype: A clone one base away is much larger, so this may be a read error. This rearrangement joins TRBV6-2 or TRBV6-3 to TRBJ2-5, with D perhaps matching TRBD2 (6 bases). Deletions cut 2 bases from V and 4 bases from J, with 14 bases between. The CDR3 totals 15 residues. Germline CDR1 and CDR2: MNHEY and SVGEGT. CDR3 coding DNA: TGTGCCAGCAGTTACGGTGGAGGGCTCGTAGAGACCCAGTACTTC. Amino acids: CASSYGGGLVETQYF.

This clonotype was counted many times. The chain uses TRBV6-1 and TRBJ2-3; 10 bases are shared with TRBD2. From germline, CDR1 is MNHNS and CDR2 SASEGT. The CDR3 runs to 16 residues. Trimming took 8 bases from V and 3 from J; bases not matched to a gene: 11. CDR3 amino acids: CASAESSGRTTDTQYF. CDR3 nucleotide sequence: TGTGCCAGCGCTGAGTCTAGCGGGAGAACGACAGATACGCAGTATTTT.

This clonotype has just a few counts. The V call is TRBV7-9, the J call TRBJ2-2; 7 nucleotides align to TRBD1. Germline V gives CDR1 SEHNR, CDR2 FQNEAQ (reference sequence). The CDR3 length is 18 residues. The V and J ends lost 4 bases and 2 bases, in that order; junction bases with no gene match: 13. As DNA, the CDR3 is TGTGCCAGCAGCTCTGCATCCGTAGGGACAGAAAACACCGGGGAGCTGTTTTTT. Its translation is CASSSASVGTENTGELFF.

This clonotype was seen only a few times. One base away lies a much larger clone, so this may be a sequencing read error. The V and J genes are TRBV12-3 or TRBV12-4 and TRBJ2-1; TRBD2 matches at 8 bases. CDR3 length: 17 amino acids. The junction had 9 bases not matched to a gene; V was cut back by 1 base and J by 4 bases. The CDR3 loop is CASSLVGARGRYNEQFF. Here the CDR3 DNA reads TGTGCCAGCAGTTTAGTTGGGGCTCGCGGGAGGTACAATGAGCAGTTCTTC.

Worth noting for this clonotype: This may arise from a read error, as a much more abundant clone is one base away. The chain combines TRBV20-1 with TRBJ1-1; TRBD1 is a possible D gene (5 bases). CDR3 size: 12 residues. Germline V gene data show CDR1 as DFQATT and CDR2 as SNEGSKA (reference sequence). This chain's CDR3 is CSAPTVSTGAFF. In DNA form, the CDR3 reads TGCAGTGCACCGACAGTAAGCACTGGAGCTTTCTTT.

This clonotype has ten or more counts. The chain carries TRBV10-1 and TRBJ2-2, with a tentative D call TRBD2 (6 bases). The CDR3 is 15 amino acids. Germline V CDR1 and CDR2: WNHNN, SYGVQD (reference sequence). The V gene lost 5 bases and the J gene lost 0 bases, with 10 bases spanning the gap. DNA for the CDR3: TGCGCCAGCAGTTCCGGGACTTCGAACACCGGGGAGCTGTTTTTT. Its protein is CASSSGTSNTGELFF.

This clonotype was recorded many times. The chain combines TRBV5-1 with TRBJ2-5; 11 positions match TRBD2. The CDR3 runs to 14 residues. V trimming: 3 bases; J trimming: 4 bases; junction bases outside the gene matches: 2. Germline V gene lookup returns CDR1 SGHRS and CDR2 YFSETQ. In nucleotides, the CDR3 is TGCGCCAGCAGCTCAGGACTAGCGGGAGAGACCCAGTACTTC. Translating it yields CASSSGLAGETQYF.

This clonotype showed up many times. The V gene is TRBV20-1, the J gene TRBJ2-7, with D hard to call. Trimming pared 3 bases from V and 3 bases from J, leaving 12 bases between. CDR1 is DFQATT and CDR2 is SNEGSKA in the germline V gene (reference sequence). The CDR3 sequence is 13 residues long. CDR3 loop: CSARFEEYYEQYF. CDR3 nucleotides: TGCAGTGCTAGGTTTGAGGAATACTACGAGCAGTACTTC.

For this clonotype: Since a much larger clone is just one base distant, this may be a read error. The chain employs TRBV29-1 and TRBJ2-2; the D is unclear. The V end lost 7 bases, the J end lost 3 bases, and 15 bases lay between the germline ends. Germline lookup yields CDR1 SQVTM and CDR2 ANQGSEA. CDR3 length: 14 residues. The CDR3 sequence is CSGRSGAYTGELFF. CDR3 coding DNA: TGCAGCGGCCGTTCGGGCGCGTACACCGGGGAGCTGTTTTTT.

The table lists this clonotype with many counts. The rearrangement joins TRBV24-1 to TRBJ2-2, with D uncertain. The CDR3 covers 14 residues. Trimming pared 3 bases from V and 4 bases from J, leaving 8 bases between. Germline V gene data show CDR1 as KGHDR and CDR2 as SFDVKD. CDR3: CATSDLGFTGELFF. In DNA form, the CDR3 reads TGTGCCACCAGTGATCTTGGGTTCACCGGGGAGCTGTTTTTT.

This rearrangement joins TRBV29-1 to TRBJ2-5; 7 bases map to TRBD1. The V segment lost 3 bases and the J segment 3 bases; nucleotides outside the gene matches: 10. In germline, CDR1 is SQVTM, CDR2 ANQGSEA. The CDR3 spans 15 residues. Here the CDR3 reads CSVEPRGPLKETQYF. The DNA of the CDR3 is TGCAGCGTTGAGCCAAGGGGGCCCTTAAAAGAGACCCAGTACTTC. Full variable domain (remainder filled in from reference TRBV29-1 and TRBJ2-5): SAVISQKPSRDICQRGTSLTIQCQVDSQVTMMFWYRQQPGQSLTLIATANQGSEATYESGFVIDKFPISRPNLTFSTLTVSNMSPEDSSIYLCSVEPRGPLKETQYFGPGTRLLVL.

This clonotype was seen ten or more times. The J gene is TRBJ2-7, the V gene TRBV20-1, with 8 bases fitting TRBD2. The CDR3 loop spans 14 amino acids. CDR1 DFQATT and CDR2 SNEGSKA come from the germline V gene (reference sequence). The trim removed 5 bases at V and 6 bases at J, leaving 12 bases unmatched. CDR3 sequence (DNA): TGCAGTGCTTACATGAGCGGGAGCGGCTCCGAGCAGTACTTC. This translates into CSAYMSGSGSEQYF.

This clonotype occurred many times. This rearrangement joins TRBV30 to TRBJ2-1; TRBD2 matches at 7 bases. Germline lookup yields CDR1 GTSNPN and CDR2 SVGIG (reference sequence). With V trimmed by 0 bases and J by 3 bases, 8 bases remained unmatched. The CDR3 is 16 residues long. The CDR3 loop is CAWSVPLGGSYNEQFF. CDR3 bases: TGTGCCTGGAGTGTACCCCTCGGCGGGAGCTACAATGAGCAGTTCTTC.

This clonotype has at least ten counts. This chain links TRBV10-3 with TRBJ2-7; D not certain. V lost 4 bases and J 2 bases, leaving 9 bases between the germline ends. Germline CDR1 ENHRY, CDR2 SYGVKD. The CDR3 runs to 13 residues. CDR3: CAISVNTAYEQYF. The CDR3 region has the DNA TGTGCCATCAGTGTAAACACAGCCTACGAGCAGTACTTC.

This clonotype was counted only a few times. It may be a read error: a sequence one base away is much more abundant. This chain uses TRBV29-1 with TRBJ1-4, with D possibly TRBD1 on 5 matching bases. The CDR3 has 12 amino acids. The germline V gene encodes CDR1 SQVTM and CDR2 ANQGSEA. CDR3 bases: TGCAGCGTTAACGGGGGGGACGAAAAACTGTGTTTT. Encoded protein: CSVNGGDEKLCF.

This clonotype was observed many times. The chain uses TRBV29-1 and TRBJ2-7, with 8 nucleotides matching TRBD1. Trimming at V came to 6 bases and at J to 3 bases, leaving 13 bases not matched to a gene. The CDR3 is made up of 15 amino acids. Per germline, CDR1 SQVTM and CDR2 ANQGSEA. CDR3 loop: CSVGVKAGGNYEQYF. For the CDR3, the DNA is TGCAGCGTCGGCGTCAAGGCAGGGGGCAACTACGAGCAGTACTTC.

This clonotype was seen repeatedly, ten times or more. This sequence joins TRBV18 and TRBJ1-1; D gene unclear. Trimming pared 4 bases from V and 0 bases from J, leaving 3 bases between. The germline CDR1 and CDR2 sequences are KGHSH and LQKENI. This CDR3 is 12 amino acids long. The CDR3 loop reads CASSHLNTEAFF. In DNA form, the CDR3 reads TGTGCCAGCTCACACCTGAACACTGAAGCTTTCTTT.

This clonotype was seen ten or more times. This chain links TRBV25-1 with TRBJ1-2, with 8 bases identical to TRBD1. Germline lookup yields CDR1 MGHDK and CDR2 SYGVNS. The CDR3 runs to 13 residues. J lost 8 bases, V lost 6 bases, and 8 bases had no gene match. CDR3 in amino acids: CASRADRGGGYTF. CDR3 DNA: TGTGCCAGCAGGGCTGACAGGGGTGGGGGCTACACCTTC.

This clonotype was found many times. This rearrangement joins TRBV7-9 to TRBJ2-5; possible D gene TRBD1, 6 bases. The CDR3 consists of 14 residues. The V end was cut by 2 bases, the J end by 4 bases, with 11 bases between. Germline V lookup: CDR1 SEHNR, CDR2 FQNEAQ (reference sequence). CDR3 sequence reads: CASSLQGKGETQYF. The CDR3 nucleotides read TGTGCCAGCAGCTTACAGGGGAAGGGAGAGACCCAGTACTTC.

This clonotype was recorded at least ten times. The chain joins TRBV29-1 to TRBJ1-1; D might be TRBD1 (5 bases). The CDR3 has 15 amino acids. Germline loops: CDR1 SQVTM, CDR2 ANQGSEA. Trimming took off 6 bases at V and 3 bases at J, with 20 bases between the two ends. The CDR3 nucleotides are TGCAGCGTCGGGGGGAATGGATTGCGCGACACTGAAGCTTTCTTT. Its translation: CSVGGNGLRDTEAFF.

CDR3 nucleotides: TGTGCCAGCAGCGATTTAGCGGGAAACTCCTACAATGAGCAGTTCTTC. Its translation: CASSDLAGNSYNEQFF. V usage is TRBV11-2 and J usage is TRBJ2-1; 8 bases align to TRBD2. This CDR3 region has 16 residues. The J segment lost 0 bases and the V segment lost 5 bases, leaving 6 bases of the junction unmatched. CDR1 and CDR2 from the germline V gene are SGHAT and FQNNGV.

This clonotype was seen a few times. CDR3 sequence: CSVETGSGIQYF. In DNA, the CDR3 is TGCAGCGTTGAGACGGGGAGCGGCATTCAGTACTTC. V gene TRBV29-1 combines with J gene TRBJ2-4; TRBD2 is a possible D gene (5 bases). The germline gives CDR1 SQVTM, CDR2 ANQGSEA. CDR3 size: 12 residues. V shed 3 bases and J shed 9 bases, with 12 bases lying between them.